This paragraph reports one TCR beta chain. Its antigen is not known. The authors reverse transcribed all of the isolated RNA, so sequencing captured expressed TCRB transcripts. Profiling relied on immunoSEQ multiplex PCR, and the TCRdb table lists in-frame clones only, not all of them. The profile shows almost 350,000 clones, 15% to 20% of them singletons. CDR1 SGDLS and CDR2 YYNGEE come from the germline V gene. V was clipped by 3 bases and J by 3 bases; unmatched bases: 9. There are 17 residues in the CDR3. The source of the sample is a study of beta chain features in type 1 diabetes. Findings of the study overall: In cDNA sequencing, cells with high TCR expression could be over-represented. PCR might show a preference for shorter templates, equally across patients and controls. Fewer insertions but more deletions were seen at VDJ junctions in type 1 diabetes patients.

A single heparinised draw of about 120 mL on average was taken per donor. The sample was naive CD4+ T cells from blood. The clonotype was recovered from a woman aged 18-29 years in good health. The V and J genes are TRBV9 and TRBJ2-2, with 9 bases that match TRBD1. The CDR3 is CASSATGTGYHTGELFF. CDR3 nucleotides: TGTGCCAGCAGCGCGACCGGGACAGGGTACCACACCGGGGAGCTGTTTTTT.